This T cell receptor (beta chain) was profiled in a study of immune heterogeneity within non-small cell lung tumors (dated by TCRdb to 2017 to 2018). Describing the broader study: Histology comprised a handful of squamous cell carcinomas, nine to ten non-squamous carcinomas and 1 tumor not otherwise specified. TCR repertoires were analyzed from 57 tumor loci of some 14 patients, whereas transcriptome data were available for only 40 to 50 loci from about a dozen patients. To look at intratumoral immune heterogeneity, the study ran whole-exome sequencing, RNA-seq and TCR beta repertoire sequencing on several spatially distinct regions taken from every NSCLC tumor. For mutant peptides 8 to 11 amino acids long, netMHCpan-3.0 predicted neoantigen binding to the HLA alleles of each patient.

Genomic DNA extracted from bulk tumor tissue served as TCR template, with about 620 ng gDNA amplified per sample. During surgery, multiple biopsies were taken from each primary tumor and placed as far apart as possible within the tumor mass. The study cohort was described as untreated, and the patients were newly diagnosed NSCLC cases having curative surgery. The samples came from some 15 patients with newly diagnosed non-small cell lung cancer who were having surgery intended to be curative. Resected tumor masses were reviewed by two independent pathologists. Only high-quality DNA and RNA samples were carried forward to sequencing. As for this clonotype: The antigen it recognizes is unknown. The sample holds no much larger clone one base away, and base qualities are not on file.

The TCR beta CDR3 region was amplified with a multiplex PCR system whose first round of about 10 cycles used 32 V-gene forward primers and 13 J-gene reverse primers. First-round PCR used a QIAGEN Multiplex PCR Kit, and primer sequences were filed in Chinese patent CN105087789A. A second PCR round added Illumina universal primers using the Phusion High-Fidelity PCR Kit. TCR libraries were paired-end sequenced at 151 bp read length on the Illumina HiSeq X Ten platform. The original pipeline was this. Cutadapt was used to discard reads without multiplex PCR primers, PEAR merged the read pairs, and MiXCR with default settings called the CDR3 regions. Repertoire diversity was assessed by Shannon entropy, and clonality was calculated as one minus the Shannon entropy divided by the ln of the count of productive unique sequences. Clonotypes at a frequency of at least 0.5% were defined as dominant or high-frequency T-cell clones. The public reads were reanalyzed by TCRdb: fastp trimming at Q25, MiXCR alignment, in-frame beta chains only. When rows share a CDR3 protein, they turn into one entry using the most common DNA and genes. These V and J calls rely on TCRdb rather than the paper's analysis. For this sample the table gives under 3,500 distinct CDR3 sequences, of which approximately 46% were detected only once. The leading ten clones occupy roughly 53% of the sample.

Via the germline V gene, CDR1 is SGHVS and CDR2 FNYEAQ. V was cut back by 3 bases and J by 2 bases, leaving a gap of 17 bases between them. Its CDR3 holds 17 amino acids, cysteine through phenylalanine. The read is trimmed to its CDR3 DNA, 51 bases read in frame from base 1. The research as a whole found: Within a patient, the same dominant CDR3B clonotypes appeared at multiple loci, but different tumor locations also contained unique high-frequency clones. A statistically significant but moderate positive correlation (R about 0.34) was observed between local T-cell repertoire clonality and local tumor mutational burden. High-frequency TCR beta clonotypes were found to be largely distinct between individual patients.

This TCR was recovered from a man aged 55 to 69 with non-small cell lung cancer. Sample: lung tumor tissue. The V gene is TRBV7-6 and the J gene is TRBJ2-1; a weak D assignment points to TRBD1 (7 bases agree). Here is the DNA: TGTGCCAGCAGCTTCACAACAGGGGACTGGGCCTACAATGAGCAGTTCTTC. The encoded protein is CASSFTTGDWAYNEQFF.